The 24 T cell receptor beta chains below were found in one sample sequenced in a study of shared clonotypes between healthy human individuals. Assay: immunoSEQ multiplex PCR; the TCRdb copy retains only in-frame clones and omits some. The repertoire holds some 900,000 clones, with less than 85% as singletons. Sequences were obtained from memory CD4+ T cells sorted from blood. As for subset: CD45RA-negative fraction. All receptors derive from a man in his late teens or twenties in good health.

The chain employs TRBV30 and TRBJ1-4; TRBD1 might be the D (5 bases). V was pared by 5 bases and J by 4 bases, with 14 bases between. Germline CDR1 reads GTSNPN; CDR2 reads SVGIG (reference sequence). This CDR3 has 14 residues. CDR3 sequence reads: CAWGLQANNEKLFF. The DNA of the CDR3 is TGTGCCTGGGGGCTACAGGCGAATAATGAAAAACTGTTTTTT.

CDR3 nucleotides: TGTGCCAGCAGGGGCTCGACAGGGATCGCCGGGGAGCTGTTTTTT. Its protein is CASRGSTGIAGELFF. The V gene is TRBV6-5, the J gene TRBJ2-2; 7 bases line up with TRBD1. After removal of 6 bases from V and 6 bases from J, the junction contained 10 bases not matched to a gene. Per germline, CDR1 MNHEY and CDR2 SVGAGI. The CDR3 extends over 15 amino acids.

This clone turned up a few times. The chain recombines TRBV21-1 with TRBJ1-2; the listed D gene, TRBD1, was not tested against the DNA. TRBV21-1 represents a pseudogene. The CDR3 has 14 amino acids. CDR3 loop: CASSKRQSNYGYTF. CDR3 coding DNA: TGTGCCAGCAGCAAACGACAAAGTAACTATGGCTACACCTTC.

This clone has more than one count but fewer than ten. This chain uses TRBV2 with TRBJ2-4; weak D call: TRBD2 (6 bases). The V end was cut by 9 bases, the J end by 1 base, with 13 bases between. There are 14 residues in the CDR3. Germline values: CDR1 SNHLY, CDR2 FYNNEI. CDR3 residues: CASLAEGAKNIQYF. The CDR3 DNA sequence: TGTGCCAGTTTAGCGGAAGGGGCCAAAAACATTCAGTACTTC.

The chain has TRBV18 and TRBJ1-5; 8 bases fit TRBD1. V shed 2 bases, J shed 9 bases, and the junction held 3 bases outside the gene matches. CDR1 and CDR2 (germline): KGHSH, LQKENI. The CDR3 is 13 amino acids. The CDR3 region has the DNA TGTGCCAGCTCACCAGACAGGGGACGGCCCCAGCATTTT. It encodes CASSPDRGRPQHF.

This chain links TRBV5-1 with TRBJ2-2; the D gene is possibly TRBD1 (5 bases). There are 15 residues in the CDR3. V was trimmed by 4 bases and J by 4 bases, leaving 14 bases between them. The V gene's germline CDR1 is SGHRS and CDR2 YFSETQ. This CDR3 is CASSLSQGGTGELFF. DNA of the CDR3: TGCGCCAGCAGCCTATCCCAGGGTGGCACCGGGGAGCTGTTTTTT.

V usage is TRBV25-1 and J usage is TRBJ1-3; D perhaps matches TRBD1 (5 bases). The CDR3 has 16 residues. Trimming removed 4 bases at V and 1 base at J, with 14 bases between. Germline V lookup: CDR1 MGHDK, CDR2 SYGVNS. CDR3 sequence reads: CASSGDGTGSGNTIYF. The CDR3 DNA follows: TGTGCCAGCAGTGGGGACGGGACGGGTTCTGGAAACACCATATATTTT.

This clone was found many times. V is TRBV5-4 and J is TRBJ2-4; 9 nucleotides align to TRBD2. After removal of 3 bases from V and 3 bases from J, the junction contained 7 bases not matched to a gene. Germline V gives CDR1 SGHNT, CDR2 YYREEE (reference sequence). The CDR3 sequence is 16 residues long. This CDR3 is CASSSERGVGKNIQYF. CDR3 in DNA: TGTGCCAGCAGCTCCGAGCGGGGGGTTGGCAAAAACATTCAGTACTTC.

The CDR3 reads CASSWRDTQYF. CDR3 in DNA: TGTGCCAGCAGTTGGCGTGATACGCAGTATTTT. The V gene is TRBV27, the J gene TRBJ2-3; D uncertain. The CDR3 sequence is 11 residues long. Germline CDR1 and CDR2: MNHEY and SMNVEV (reference sequence). Trimming cost V 4 bases and J 6 bases, with 5 bases left between them.

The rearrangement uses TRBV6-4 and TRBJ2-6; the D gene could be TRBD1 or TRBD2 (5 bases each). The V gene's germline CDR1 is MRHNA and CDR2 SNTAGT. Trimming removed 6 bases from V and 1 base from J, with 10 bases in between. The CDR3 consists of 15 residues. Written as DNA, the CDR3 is TGTGCCAGCAGCCTCGAGGGGTCTGGGGCCAACGTCCTGACTTTC. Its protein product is CASSLEGSGANVLTF.

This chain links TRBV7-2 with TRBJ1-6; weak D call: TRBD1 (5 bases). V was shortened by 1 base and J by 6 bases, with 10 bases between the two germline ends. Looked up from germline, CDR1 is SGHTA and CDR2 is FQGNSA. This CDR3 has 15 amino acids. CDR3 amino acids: CASSLGDGFNSPLHF. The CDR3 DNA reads TGTGCCAGCAGCTTAGGGGACGGATTTAATTCACCCCTCCACTTT.

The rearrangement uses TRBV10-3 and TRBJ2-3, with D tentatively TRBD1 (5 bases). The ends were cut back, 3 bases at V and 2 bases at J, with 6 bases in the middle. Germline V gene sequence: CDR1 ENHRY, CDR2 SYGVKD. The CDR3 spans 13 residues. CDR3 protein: CAISEGATDTQYF. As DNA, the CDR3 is TGTGCCATCAGTGAAGGGGCCACAGATACGCAGTATTTT.

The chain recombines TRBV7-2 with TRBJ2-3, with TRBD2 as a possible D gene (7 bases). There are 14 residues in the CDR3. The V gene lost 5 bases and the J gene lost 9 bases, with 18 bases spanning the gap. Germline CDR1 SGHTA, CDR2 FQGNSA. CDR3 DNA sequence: TGTGCCAGCAGCCCTAGGGGGGGGTCGGCAACGCAGTATTTT. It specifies CASSPRGGSATQYF.

The CDR3 coding sequence is TGTGCCAGCTCACCGATACAGGGATATGGCTACACCTTC. Amino acids: CASSPIQGYGYTF. The chain is built from TRBV18 and TRBJ1-2, with D possibly TRBD1 on 6 matching bases. CDR3 size: 13 residues. Germline V gene lookup returns CDR1 KGHSH and CDR2 LQKENI. Trimming left V 3 bases short and J 5 bases short, with 10 bases between.

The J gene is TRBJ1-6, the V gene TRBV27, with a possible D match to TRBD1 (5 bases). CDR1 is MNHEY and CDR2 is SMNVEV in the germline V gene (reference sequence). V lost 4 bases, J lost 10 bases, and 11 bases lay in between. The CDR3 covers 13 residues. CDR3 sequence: CASSSGPSSPLHF. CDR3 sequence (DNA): TGTGCCAGCAGTTCAGGGCCCTCCTCACCCCTCCACTTT.

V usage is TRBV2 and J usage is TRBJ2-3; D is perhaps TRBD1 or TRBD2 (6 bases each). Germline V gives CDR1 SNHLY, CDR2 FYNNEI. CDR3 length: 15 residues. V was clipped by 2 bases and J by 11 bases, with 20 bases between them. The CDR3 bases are TGTGCCAGCAGTGAAACGGGGGCCCCGGCCGGGAGGCAGTATTTT. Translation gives CASSETGAPAGRQYF. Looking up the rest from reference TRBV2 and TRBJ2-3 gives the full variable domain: EPEVTQTPSHQVTQMGQEVILRCVPISNHLYFYWYRQILGQKVEFLVSFYNNEISEKSEIFDDQFSVERPDGSNFTLKIRSTKLEDSAMYFCASSETGAPAGRQYFGPGTRLTVL.

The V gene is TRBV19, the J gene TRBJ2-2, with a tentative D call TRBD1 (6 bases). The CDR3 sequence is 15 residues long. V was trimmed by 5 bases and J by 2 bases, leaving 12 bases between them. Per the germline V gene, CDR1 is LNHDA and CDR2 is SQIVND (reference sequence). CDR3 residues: CASSGQSTNTGELFF. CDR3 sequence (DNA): TGTGCCAGTAGTGGACAGTCGACAAACACCGGGGAGCTGTTTTTT.

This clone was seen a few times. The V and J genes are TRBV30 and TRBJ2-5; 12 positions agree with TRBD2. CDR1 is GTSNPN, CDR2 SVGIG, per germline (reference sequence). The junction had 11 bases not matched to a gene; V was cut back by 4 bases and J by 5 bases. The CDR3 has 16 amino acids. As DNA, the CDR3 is TGTGCCTGGATGCCCCTAGCGGGGGGGCCGCGGGAGACCCAGTACTTC. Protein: CAWMPLAGGPRETQYF.

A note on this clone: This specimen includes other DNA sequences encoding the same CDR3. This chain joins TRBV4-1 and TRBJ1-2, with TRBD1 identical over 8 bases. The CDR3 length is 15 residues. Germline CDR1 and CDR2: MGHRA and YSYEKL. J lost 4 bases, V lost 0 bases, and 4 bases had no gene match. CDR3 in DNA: TGCGCCAGCAGCCAAGATCAGGGGGCAAGCTATGGCTACACCTTC. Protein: CASSQDQGASYGYTF.

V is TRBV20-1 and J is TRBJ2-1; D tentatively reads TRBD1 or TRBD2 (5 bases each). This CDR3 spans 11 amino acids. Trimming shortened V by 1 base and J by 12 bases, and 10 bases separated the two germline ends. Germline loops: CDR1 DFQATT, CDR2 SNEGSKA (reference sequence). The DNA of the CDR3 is TGCAGTGCTAGAGGTGGGGGAATGCAGTTCTTC. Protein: CSARGGGMQFF.

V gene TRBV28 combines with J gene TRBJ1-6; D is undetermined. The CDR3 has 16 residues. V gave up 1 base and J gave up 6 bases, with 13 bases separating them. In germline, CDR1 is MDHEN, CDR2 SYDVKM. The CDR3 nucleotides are TGTGCCAGCAGTTTATCCCCCCGGGCCCTTAATTCACCCCTCCACTTT. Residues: CASSLSPRALNSPLHF.

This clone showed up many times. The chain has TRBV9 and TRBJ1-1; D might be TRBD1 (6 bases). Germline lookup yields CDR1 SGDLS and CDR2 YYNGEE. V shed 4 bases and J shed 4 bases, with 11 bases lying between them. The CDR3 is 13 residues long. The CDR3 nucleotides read TGTGCCAGCAGCACCGGACAGTTCACTGAAGCTTTCTTT. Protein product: CASSTGQFTEAFF.

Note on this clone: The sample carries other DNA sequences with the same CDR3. CDR3 sequence (DNA): TGTGCCAGCTCACCAACGCAGGACACTGAAGCTTTCTTT. Protein sequence: CASSPTQDTEAFF. The chain employs TRBV18 and TRBJ1-1; D call uncertain. Germline values: CDR1 KGHSH, CDR2 LQKENI. V gave up 2 bases and J gave up 3 bases, with 7 bases separating them. The CDR3 extends over 13 amino acids.

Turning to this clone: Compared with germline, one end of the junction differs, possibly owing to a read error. Here the CDR3 reads CASSLRPGRVETQYF. The CDR3, as DNA: TGTGCTAGCAGCTTACGTCCAGGGCGCGTGGAGACCCAGTACTTC. This chain links TRBV7-7 with TRBJ2-5; tentative D call: TRBD1 (5 bases). Germline lookup yields CDR1 SSHAT and CDR2 FNYEAQ (reference sequence). The CDR3 totals 15 residues.